A selection of T cell receptor beta chains follows, all from one sample in a study of T cell responses to AZD1222 COVID-19 vaccine. This table comes from immunoSEQ multiplex PCR, and its TCRdb copy is limited to in-frame clones, with some not included. The table has about 110,000 clones, 81% seen once. The material was peripheral blood, obtained on day 0 of AZD1222 vaccination. All receptors derive from an adult in good health. Both conserved end residues are part of each CDR3. D genes are given only for firm matches. Size values are once, few and many counts, or a class for expanded clones, and some rows have none.

d_gene,j_gene,v_gene,abundance,CDR3aa,CDR3nt
NA,TRBJ1-2,TRBV28,NA,CASSPRGGLYGYTF,TGTGCCAGCAGTCCCCGAGGGGGACTCTATGGCTACACCTTC
TRBD2,TRBJ2-7,TRBV7-2,NA,CASSQRGGAREQYF,TGTGCCAGCAGCCAACGGGGGGGGGCGCGGGAGCAGTACTTC
NA,TRBJ1-2,TRBV28,NA,CASSFQGSHTF,TGTGCCAGCAGTTTCCAGGGAAGTCACACCTTC
NA,TRBJ1-1,TRBV7-2,NA,CASSALGGNTEAFF,TGTGCCAGCAGCGCCTTGGGGGGCAACACTGAAGCTTTCTTT
NA,TRBJ1-4,TRBV6-2/TRBV6-3,once,CASSLNEKLFF,TGTGCCAGCAGCCTGAATGAAAAACTGTTTTTT
NA,TRBJ2-7,TRBV10-3,NA,CAIGVSGNSYEQYF,TGTGCCATCGGAGTAAGCGGAAATTCATACGAGCAGTACTTC
NA,TRBJ1-5,TRBV25-1,NA,CASSGPSRNSNQPQHF,TGTGCCAGCAGTGGACCCTCCAGGAACTCAAATCAGCCCCAGCATTTT
TRBD1,TRBJ2-2,TRBV19,NA,CASSIVTGANTGELFF,TGTGCCAGTAGTATAGTTACAGGGGCGAACACCGGGGAGCTGTTTTTT
NA,TRBJ2-4,TRBV7-2,NA,CASSLGPAKNIQYF,TGTGCCAGCAGCCTCGGTCCAGCCAAAAACATTCAGTACTTC
TRBD2,TRBJ2-7,TRBV11-2,NA,CASSWGTSRYEQYF,TGTGCCAGCAGCTGGGGGACTAGCAGGTACGAGCAGTACTTC
TRBD1,TRBJ1-5,TRBV7-9,NA,CASSVGQGANNQPQHF,TGTGCCAGCAGCGTTGGACAGGGGGCCAACAATCAGCCCCAGCATTTT
TRBD2,TRBJ2-7,TRBV5-1,few,CASSSLSGASSYEQYF,TGCGCCAGCAGCTCCCTTAGCGGGGCGAGCTCCTACGAGCAGTACTTC
TRBD1,TRBJ1-1,TRBV20-1,NA,CSASRDREAFF,TGCAGTGCTAGTCGGGACAGGGAAGCTTTCTTT
TRBD2,TRBJ2-7,TRBV29-1,NA,CSAASGRIYEQYF,TGCAGCGCTGCTAGCGGGAGGATCTACGAGCAGTACTTC
NA,TRBJ2-4,TRBV16,NA,CASSQPRSRRLRNIQYF,TGTGCCAGCAGCCAGCCGCGGAGTAGGCGGTTGAGAAACATTCAGTACTTC
NA,TRBJ2-3,TRBV5-1,NA,CASSLKDTQYF,TGCGCCAGCAGCTTGAAAGATACGCAGTATTTT
NA,TRBJ1-1,TRBV5-1,NA,CASSPSVRGDPAEAFF,TGCGCCAGCAGCCCCTCAGTTAGGGGAGATCCCGCTGAAGCTTTCTTT
NA,TRBJ2-1,TRBV7-8,NA,CASSPGVAGYNEQFF,TGTGCCAGCAGCCCCGGGGTGGCGGGTTACAATGAGCAGTTCTTC
TRBD1,TRBJ2-1,TRBV19,NA,CASRTGIVDNEQFF,TGTGCCAGTAGGACAGGGATAGTCGACAATGAGCAGTTCTTC
TRBD2,TRBJ2-1,TRBV10-2,NA,CASRTGLADEQFF,TGCGCCAGCAGGACGGGACTAGCAGATGAGCAGTTCTTC
TRBD2,TRBJ2-1,TRBV30,once,CAWSAGTSGGTEQFF,TGTGCCTGGAGTGCCGGGACTAGCGGGGGAACTGAGCAGTTCTTC
TRBD2,TRBJ2-2,TRBV4-3,NA,CASSQDYGGGNTGELFF,TGCGCCAGCAGCCAAGATTACGGGGGGGGAAACACCGGGGAGCTGTTTTTT
NA,TRBJ1-2,TRBV29-1,NA,CSVEAGNYGYTF,TGCAGCGTTGAGGCAGGCAACTATGGCTACACCTTC
NA,TRBJ2-3,TRBV14,NA,CASSQGQIRVDTQYF,TGTGCCAGCAGCCAAGGACAGATCAGAGTAGATACGCAGTATTTT
TRBD1,TRBJ1-1,TRBV6-5,few,CASSKTGGGGTEAFF,TGTGCCAGCAGTAAGACAGGGGGCGGTGGTACTGAAGCTTTCTTT
TRBD1,TRBJ1-6,TRBV4-1,NA,CASSQDRQGSYNSPLHF,TGCGCCAGCAGCCAAGATAGACAGGGCTCCTATAATTCACCCCTCCACTTT
TRBD1,TRBJ1-4,TRBV29-1,NA,CSVARDRNEKLFF,TGCAGCGTTGCCCGGGACAGAAATGAAAAACTGTTTTTT
TRBD1,TRBJ1-5,TRBV7-8,NA,CASSLVRGLGNQPQHF,TGTGCCAGCAGCTTAGTGAGGGGGCTCGGGAATCAGCCCCAGCATTTT
NA,TRBJ2-3,TRBV7-2,few,CASSPSGLTPTDTQYF,TGTGCCAGCAGCCCCTCCGGACTCACACCCACAGATACGCAGTATTTT
TRBD2,TRBJ2-3,TRBV7-2,NA,CASSNRASGNTDTQYF,TGTGCCAGCAGCAACAGGGCTAGCGGGAACACAGATACGCAGTATTTT
NA,TRBJ1-1,TRBV28,NA,CASSLRPAKKTEAFF,TGTGCCAGCAGCCTCCGTCCCGCCAAAAAGACTGAAGCTTTCTTT
TRBD1,TRBJ2-7,TRBV6-1,NA,CASSPGQGGYEQYF,TGTGCCAGCAGCCCCGGACAGGGGGGCTACGAGCAGTACTTC
NA,TRBJ1-5,TRBV2,NA,CASSEGGGGNQPQHF,TGTGCCAGCAGTGAAGGGGGTGGAGGCAATCAGCCCCAGCATTTT
NA,TRBJ2-6,TRBV10-3,NA,CAISESLFSGANVLTF,TGTGCCATCAGTGAATCACTGTTCTCTGGGGCCAACGTCCTGACTTTC
NA,TRBJ1-5,TRBV7-2,few,CASSSRQNNQPQHF,TGTGCCAGCAGCTCCCGACAGAACAATCAGCCCCAGCATTTT
TRBD1,TRBJ2-1,TRBV11-3,NA,CASSQGTGWNEQFF,TGTGCCAGCAGCCAAGGGACAGGGTGGAATGAGCAGTTCTTC
TRBD1,TRBJ1-1,TRBV13,few,CASSPEPPPGGLTEAFF,TGTGCCAGCAGCCCCGAGCCGCCCCCAGGGGGCCTCACTGAAGCTTTCTTT
NA,TRBJ1-4,TRBV6-5,NA,CASSYSGTLNEKLFF,TGTGCCAGCAGTTACTCAGGGACCCTGAATGAAAAACTGTTTTTT
TRBD1,TRBJ2-3,TRBV19,once,CASSRIGGQGRGDTQYF,TGTGCCAGTAGCCGCATAGGGGGACAGGGCAGAGGAGATACGCAGTATTTT
TRBD2,TRBJ2-1,TRBV5-4,NA,CASSPSSGSYNEQFF,TGTGCCAGCAGCCCATCTAGCGGGTCATACAATGAGCAGTTCTTC
TRBD1,TRBJ2-7,TRBV5-6,NA,CASSFGTGQYF,TGTGCCAGCAGCTTCGGGACAGGGCAGTACTTC
NA,TRBJ2-1,TRBV7-3,NA,CASSLTPSSSYNEQFF,TGTGCCAGCAGCTTAACGCCCTCGAGCTCCTACAATGAGCAGTTCTTC
NA,TRBJ1-2,TRBV30,NA,CAWSVQGYGYTF,TGTGCCTGGAGTGTACAGGGCTATGGCTACACCTTC
NA,TRBJ2-3,TRBV7-9,NA,CASQRAVAGTDTQYF,TGTGCCAGTCAGAGGGCCGTCGCGGGCACAGATACGCAGTATTTT